One TCR beta chain is described in this entry. The target antigen is unknown. This record belongs to a study of siplizumab effects on memory and regulatory T cells. Study-level points and caveats: Both greater diversity than memory cells and a major contribution to the alloresponse seemed to characterize naive T cells.

There are 10 residues in the CDR3. Per the germline V gene, CDR1 is DFQATT and CDR2 is SNEGSKA (reference sequence). V dropped 5 bases and J dropped 8 bases, with 8 bases sitting between them. Clones were sequenced by immunoSEQ multiplex PCR, and TCRdb holds only the in-frame ones, with some missing. Of tens of thousands of clones in the sample, approximately 87% were seen once. The genes are TRBV20-1 and TRBJ2-3; perhaps D is TRBD1 or TRBD2 (5 bases each). This receptor was obtained from a human donor in good health. Sequencing used memory CD4+ T cells sorted from blood. The CDR3 here is CSALRGTQYF. In DNA, the CDR3 is TGCAGTGCTCTGAGGGGTACGCAGTATTTT.